These 32 T cell receptor beta chains came from one sample sequenced in a study of T cell changes during pregnancy in multiple sclerosis. Produced via immunoSEQ multiplex PCR; TCRdb's table is partial and in-frame only. In the table there are tens of thousands of clones, 85% to 90% of which are singletons. The material sequenced was CD8+ T cells from peripheral blood mononuclear cells, taken after pregnancy. The receptors derive from a female donor in good health, enrolled as a control in a pregnancy study.

The V call is TRBV27, the J call TRBJ2-5, with D maybe TRBD2 (6 bases). Trimming took 7 bases from V and 4 from J, leaving 19 bases between them. The germline CDR1 and CDR2 sequences are MNHEY and SMNVEV (reference sequence). The CDR3 length is 15 residues. The CDR3 DNA reads as TGTGCCAGCACCTCAAACCCGGGACTCCCAGAGACCCAGTACTTC. As protein: CASTSNPGLPETQYF.

The chain employs TRBV2 and TRBJ2-2; 11 nucleotides match TRBD2. The CDR3 spans 16 residues. With V trimmed by 3 bases and J by 5 bases, 5 bases remained unmatched. Germline V gene data show CDR1 as SNHLY and CDR2 as FYNNEI. Here the CDR3 DNA reads TGTGCCAGCAGTGATATGGGGACTAGCGGTACCGGGGAGCTGTTTTTT. Protein: CASSDMGTSGTGELFF.

The chain couples TRBV9 to TRBJ1-1; the D gene is possibly TRBD1 (5 bases). V was pared by 7 bases and J by 3 bases, with 19 bases between. The CDR3 runs to 15 residues. Germline assignment: CDR1 SGDLS and CDR2 YYNGEE. Here the CDR3 reads CASSRGAGADTEAFF. Here the CDR3 DNA reads TGTGCCAGCTCACGCGGGGCCGGGGCGGACACTGAAGCTTTCTTT.

The rearrangement joins TRBV4-2 to TRBJ2-3, with 7 positions matching TRBD2. The CDR3 consists of 14 residues. In germline, CDR1 is LGHNA, CDR2 YNFKEQ. The V and J ends lost 3 bases and 8 bases, in that order; junction bases with no gene match: 8. The CDR3 coding sequence is TGTGCCAGCAGCCAGGGTGGGGGGGGATTTACGCAGTATTTT. Its protein product is CASSQGGGGFTQYF.

This chain joins TRBV5-4 and TRBJ2-7, with 8 bases aligning to TRBD1. The germline V gene encodes CDR1 SGHNT and CDR2 YYREEE (reference sequence). V was clipped by 4 bases and J by 2 bases; unmatched bases: 8. The CDR3 runs 15 residues. CDR3 bases: TGTGCCAGCAGCGGCGGACAGGGAAGCACCTACGAGCAGTACTTC. Amino acids: CASSGGQGSTYEQYF.

The V and J genes are TRBV7-9 and TRBJ2-2; TRBD2 matches 8 bases. J gave up 6 bases and V 6 bases, and 3 bases lay outside the gene matches. The CDR3 loop spans 13 amino acids. Germline V gene data show CDR1 as SEHNR and CDR2 as FQNEAQ (reference sequence). The CDR3 bases are TGTGCCAGCAGTCTTAGCGGGGCCGGGGAGCTGTTTTTT. Its protein is CASSLSGAGELFF. Complete variable domain (other parts from reference TRBV7-9 and TRBJ2-2): DTGVSQNPRHKITKRGQNVTFRCDPISEHNRLYWYRQTLGQGPEFLTYFQNEAQLEKSRLLSDRFSAERPKGSFSTLEIQRTEQGDSAMYLCASSLSGAGELFFGEGSRLTVL.

V and J are TRBV4-2 and TRBJ2-7, with 7 bases fitting TRBD1. Germline loops: CDR1 LGHNA, CDR2 YNFKEQ. V shed 5 bases, J shed 3 bases, and the junction held 7 bases outside the gene matches. The CDR3 contains 14 residues. DNA for the CDR3: TGTGCCAGCAGCTTGTATGGGACAGACTACGAGCAGTACTTC. Amino acid sequence: CASSLYGTDYEQYF.

The chain combines TRBV4-1 with TRBJ1-2, with 8 nucleotides matching TRBD1. The CDR3 totals 16 residues. V trimming: 0 bases; J trimming: 2 bases; junction bases outside the gene matches: 5. Per germline, CDR1 MGHRA and CDR2 YSYEKL. In DNA form, the CDR3 reads TGCGCCAGCAGCCAAGAGGGACAGGCCCCAAACTATGGCTACACCTTC. Translating gives CASSQEGQAPNYGYTF.

The rearrangement joins TRBV14 to TRBJ1-2, with a tentative D call TRBD1 (6 bases). This CDR3 comprises 13 residues. Germline V gene data show CDR1 as SGHDN and CDR2 as FVKESK. V was trimmed by 4 bases and J by 5 bases, leaving 11 bases between them. CDR3 loop: CASSPQDRYGYTF. The CDR3 DNA reads as TGTGCCAGCAGCCCACAGGACAGATATGGCTACACCTTC.

This clone is medium-sized (0.01 to 0.1%) within its sample. The chain combines TRBV7-2 with TRBJ2-5; weak D call: TRBD2 (6 bases). The germline V gene has CDR1 SGHTA and CDR2 FQGNSA. CDR3 length equals 15 residues. Trimming stripped 5 bases from V and 5 bases from J, with 18 bases between. The chain's CDR3 is CASSPSAYARETQYF. The CDR3 DNA follows: TGTGCCAGCAGCCCTAGCGCCTACGCCCGGGAGACCCAGTACTTC. Filled out from reference TRBV7-2 and TRBJ2-5, the complete variable domain reads GAGVSQSPSNKVTEKGKDVELRCDPISGHTALYWYRQSLGQGLEFLIYFQGNSAPDKSGLPSDRFSAERTGGSVSTLTIQRTQQEDSAVYLCASSPSAYARETQYFGPGTRLLVL.

The chain recombines TRBV4-3 with TRBJ2-5, with 8 bases identical to TRBD1. Germline V CDR1 and CDR2: LGHNA, YSLEER. The CDR3 runs 15 residues. The trim removed 2 bases at V and 1 base at J, leaving 3 bases unmatched. Here the CDR3 DNA reads TGCGCCAGCAGCCAAAGACAGGGGATCCAAGAGACCCAGTACTTC. Translating gives CASSQRQGIQETQYF.

The V call is TRBV27, the J call TRBJ2-3; D perhaps matches TRBD2 (5 bases). Germline CDR1 is MNHEY and CDR2 is SMNVEV (reference sequence). The CDR3 is 15 residues long. V was trimmed by 4 bases and J by 6 bases, leaving 17 bases between them. CDR3 DNA: TGTGCCAGCAGTTCTGCTAGCAGGAGGTCGGATACGCAGTATTTT. Amino acids: CASSSASRRSDTQYF.

The table lists this clone with a count of one. CDR3 amino acids: CAWMSQGIGNQPQHF. CDR3 in DNA: TGTGCCTGGATGTCCCAGGGGATCGGGAATCAGCCCCAGCATTTT. V gene TRBV30 combines with J gene TRBJ1-5; tentatively, D is TRBD1 (6 bases). V was shortened by 4 bases and J by 4 bases, with 17 bases between the two germline ends. The CDR3 consists of 15 residues. Per the germline V gene, CDR1 is GTSNPN and CDR2 is SVGIG (reference sequence).

The V call is TRBV9, the J call TRBJ1-2, with 11 nucleotides matching TRBD1. The ends lost 1 base at V and 6 bases at J; junction bases unmatched: 8. In germline, CDR1 is SGDLS, CDR2 YYNGEE. The CDR3 covers 16 residues. The CDR3 sequence: CASSVYGGQGVDGYTF. For the CDR3, the DNA is TGTGCCAGCAGCGTATATGGGGGACAGGGGGTGGATGGCTACACCTTC.

CDR3 sequence reads: CASSRQGAYNEQFF. DNA of the CDR3: TGCGCCAGCAGTAGACAGGGGGCTTACAATGAGCAGTTCTTC. This rearrangement joins TRBV10-2 to TRBJ2-1, with 10 positions matching TRBD1. Germline V lookup: CDR1 WSHSY, CDR2 SAAADI. V lost 5 bases and J lost 4; bases outside the gene matches: 2. This CDR3 is 14 amino acids long.

The rearrangement uses TRBV5-1 and TRBJ2-1; 8 bases agree with TRBD2. Germline-derived CDR1 and CDR2 are SGHRS and YFSETQ. This CDR3 has 15 residues. The V segment lost 0 bases and the J segment 4 bases; nucleotides outside the gene matches: 3. The CDR3 is CASSLELAAYNEQFF. The CDR3 DNA sequence: TGCGCCAGCAGCTTGGAACTAGCGGCTTACAATGAGCAGTTCTTC. Supplemented by reference TRBV5-1 and TRBJ2-1, the full variable domain reads KAGVTQTPRYLIKTRGQQVTLSCSPISGHRSVSWYQQTPGQGLQFLFEYFSETQRNKGNFPGRFSGRQFSNSRSEMNVSTLELGDSALYLCASSLELAAYNEQFFGPGTRLTVL.

This sequence joins TRBV7-9 and TRBJ1-4, with a weak D call TRBD1 (5 bases). V dropped 5 bases and J dropped 8 bases, with 12 bases sitting between them. Germline V gene sequence: CDR1 SEHNR, CDR2 FQNEAQ (reference sequence). The CDR3 consists of 13 residues. CDR3 DNA sequence: TGTGCCAGCAGCCCTCGGGGGGGGGAAAAACTGTTTTTT. Protein sequence: CASSPRGGEKLFF.

This rearrangement joins TRBV6-6 to TRBJ2-7; 8 bases match TRBD2. The J segment lost 4 bases and the V segment lost 5 bases, leaving 13 bases of the junction unmatched. The CDR3 has 16 amino acids. Looked up from germline, CDR1 is MNHNY and CDR2 is SVGAGI (reference sequence). The CDR3 nucleotides read TGTGCCAGCAGTCCCGGCGGGAGGAGGGTCCCATACGAGCAGTACTTC. Protein: CASSPGGRRVPYEQYF.

The chain uses TRBV9 and TRBJ2-5; D is perhaps TRBD1 (5 bases). From germline, CDR1 is SGDLS and CDR2 YYNGEE. The V end was cut by 3 bases, the J end by 1 base, with 13 bases between. The CDR3 covers 15 residues. CDR3 loop: CASSAEDSTQETQYF. The CDR3 nucleotides read TGTGCCAGCAGCGCTGAAGACAGTACCCAAGAGACCCAGTACTTC.

This chain joins TRBV4-3 and TRBJ1-1; D possibly corresponds to TRBD1 (5 bases). Trimming pared 1 base from V and 3 bases from J, leaving 15 bases between. CDR1 and CDR2 from the germline V gene are LGHNA and YSLEER. The CDR3 consists of 16 residues. CDR3 DNA sequence: TGCGCCAGCAGCCAAGTCGGTACAGCGGGGGACACTGAAGCTTTCTTT. Amino acids: CASSQVGTAGDTEAFF.

The chain links TRBV30 to TRBJ2-7; 10 nucleotides line up with TRBD1. Germline V gene data show CDR1 as GTSNPN and CDR2 as SVGIG (reference sequence). This CDR3 has 14 amino acids. Germline trimming cut 0 bases from V and 4 bases from J; bases unmatched to any gene: 3. CDR3 coding DNA: TGTGCCTGGAGTGTCGGGACAGGGGTTTACGAGCAGTACTTC. As protein: CAWSVGTGVYEQYF.

The J gene is TRBJ2-7, the V gene TRBV5-6; TRBD2 is a possible D gene (5 bases). The CDR3 length is 13 residues. CDR1 and CDR2 from the germline V gene are SGHDT and YYEEEE. Trimming shortened V by 7 bases and J by 6 bases, and 17 bases separated the two germline ends. CDR3 sequence: CASSVGVRGEQYF. The CDR3 region has the DNA TGTGCCAGCTCTGTGGGTGTCCGGGGCGAGCAGTACTTC.

The chain is built from TRBV27 and TRBJ2-4; 16 bases fit TRBD2. Trimming cost V 5 bases and J 1 base; bases outside gene matches: 5. CDR3 length: 18 amino acids. Per the germline V gene, CDR1 is MNHEY and CDR2 is SMNVEV (reference sequence). The CDR3 here is CASSPGLAGGPAKNIQYF. The CDR3 region has the DNA TGTGCCAGCAGTCCGGGACTAGCGGGGGGGCCGGCCAAAAACATTCAGTACTTC.

A few counts support this clone. The CDR3, as DNA: TGCGCCAGCAGCCCCCAGGGGCACCCCAACACTGAAGCTTTCTTT. It is translated as CASSPQGHPNTEAFF. The chain has TRBV4-1 and TRBJ1-1, with D tentatively TRBD1 (6 bases). V was clipped by 4 bases and J by 2 bases, with 14 bases between them. Per the germline V gene, CDR1 is MGHRA and CDR2 is YSYEKL. The CDR3 totals 15 residues.

The chain links TRBV20-1 to TRBJ2-1, with 7 positions matching TRBD2. The length of the CDR3 is 11 residues. Looked up from germline, CDR1 is DFQATT and CDR2 is SNEGSKA (reference sequence). V was pared by 5 bases and J by 6 bases, with 1 base of the junction left unmatched. The CDR3 region is CSAGGGNEQFF. The CDR3 DNA is TGCAGTGCTGGGGGGGGCAATGAGCAGTTCTTC.

The gene calls are TRBV13 and TRBJ2-4; possibly TRBD2 for D (6 bases). This CDR3 has 16 amino acids. V lost 1 base to trimming and J lost 4 bases, with 14 bases between them. Germline V gene sequence: CDR1 PRHDT, CDR2 FYEKMQ (reference sequence). The CDR3 region has the DNA TGTGCCAGCAGCTTAGAGGAGGCAGGGACTAAAAACATTCAGTACTTC. Protein: CASSLEEAGTKNIQYF.

The rearrangement uses TRBV5-1 and TRBJ1-3; 7 bases agree with TRBD1. The length of the CDR3 is 15 residues. Trimming took 0 bases from V and 2 from J; bases not matched to a gene: 2. Germline loops: CDR1 SGHRS, CDR2 YFSETQ. This CDR3 is CASSLGQGAGNTIYF. DNA of the CDR3: TGCGCCAGCAGCTTGGGGCAGGGGGCTGGAAACACCATATATTTT. Variable domain in full (rest from reference TRBV5-1 and TRBJ1-3): KAGVTQTPRYLIKTRGQQVTLSCSPISGHRSVSWYQQTPGQGLQFLFEYFSETQRNKGNFPGRFSGRQFSNSRSEMNVSTLELGDSALYLCASSLGQGAGNTIYFGEGSWLTVV.

In this sample, this clone turned up a few times. V is TRBV5-8 and J is TRBJ1-5; tentative D call: TRBD1 (5 bases). The CDR3 sequence is 14 residues long. V lost 4 bases, J lost 0 bases, and 8 bases lay in between. CDR1 and CDR2 (germline): SGHTS, YDEGEE. CDR3 residues: CASSQGFSNQPQHF. The DNA for the CDR3 is TGTGCCAGCAGCCAGGGTTTTAGCAATCAGCCCCAGCATTTT.

The genes are TRBV6-4 and TRBJ2-3; D may be TRBD2 (6 bases). Germline loops: CDR1 MRHNA, CDR2 SNTAGT. This CDR3 has 12 residues. Trimming left V 11 bases short and J 4 bases short, with 13 bases between. CDR3 DNA: TGTGCCGTCCCGAAGCGGGCAGATACGCAGTATTTT. This sequence encodes CAVPKRADTQYF.

The V gene is TRBV9, the J gene TRBJ2-5; TRBD1 agrees at 7 bases. The germline V gene has CDR1 SGDLS and CDR2 YYNGEE. This CDR3 contains 14 residues. V was pared by 4 bases and J by 0 bases, with 3 bases of the junction left unmatched. The CDR3 DNA reads as TGTGCCAGCAGCCAGGGGACAGACCAAGAGACCCAGTACTTC. Protein product: CASSQGTDQETQYF.

The genes are TRBV10-3 and TRBJ2-7; unclear D gene. This CDR3 is 14 amino acids long. CDR1 is ENHRY and CDR2 is SYGVKD in the germline V gene. V was cut by 2 bases and J by 0 bases, with 8 bases left in between. CDR3 sequence reads: CAISEGPSSYEQYF. The CDR3 DNA follows: TGTGCCATCAGTGAGGGCCCCAGCTCCTACGAGCAGTACTTC.

CDR3 nucleotides: TGCGCCAGCAGCCAAGATAGGCTAGGCCGAGCTTTCTTT. Translation gives CASSQDRLGRAFF. The chain has TRBV4-3 and TRBJ1-1; D unclear. Germline values: CDR1 LGHNA, CDR2 YSLEER. The CDR3 extends over 13 amino acids. The V end lost 0 bases, the J end lost 10 bases, and 12 bases lay between the germline ends.